The rows below give T cell receptor beta chains drawn from one sample of a study of PD-L1 blockade in urothelial cancer. Sequenced by immunoSEQ multiplex PCR; TCRdb stores in-frame clones only, minus some. The data show 85,000 to 90,000 clones, approximately 90% seen once. The starting material was PBMCs, obtained around atezolizumab (anti-PD-L1) treatment. These receptor sequences come from a man aged 55-75 years with urothelial cancer. Both conserved end residues are part of each CDR3. The order of the fields is CDR3 protein, V gene, J gene, D gene. The D gene is left open where the match is weak.

CDR3 protein: CASSLRTATDGYTF
V gene: TRBV7-2
J gene: TRBJ1-2
D gene: NA

CDR3 protein: CASSSQGGGTSSYGYTF
V gene: TRBV5-1
J gene: TRBJ1-2
D gene: NA

CDR3 protein: CASKTRTGGEKLFF
V gene: TRBV6-1
J gene: TRBJ1-4
D gene: TRBD1

CDR3 protein: CASSQDSNSGNTIYF
V gene: TRBV5-1
J gene: TRBJ1-3
D gene: NA

CDR3 protein: CASSGGVFGVSTDTQYF
V gene: TRBV4-1
J gene: TRBJ2-3
D gene: TRBD2

CDR3 protein: CASTPGPYTEAFF
V gene: TRBV2
J gene: TRBJ1-1
D gene: NA

CDR3 protein: CASSFKGDTDTQYF
V gene: TRBV13
J gene: TRBJ2-3
D gene: NA

CDR3 protein: CASSYFGTGIGELFF
V gene: TRBV6-5
J gene: TRBJ2-2
D gene: TRBD1

CDR3 protein: CASSRLAGETQYF
V gene: TRBV19
J gene: TRBJ2-5
D gene: TRBD2

CDR3 protein: CASTLGASTNEKLFF
V gene: TRBV27
J gene: TRBJ1-4
D gene: NA

CDR3 protein: CASSEARSTGELFF
V gene: TRBV2
J gene: TRBJ2-2
D gene: NA

CDR3 protein: CASRLAAGRGYTF
V gene: TRBV12-2
J gene: TRBJ1-2
D gene: NA

CDR3 protein: CASSLKYPSGGAAETQYF
V gene: TRBV4-1
J gene: TRBJ2-5
D gene: TRBD2

CDR3 protein: CASSYAPGRSYEQYF
V gene: TRBV6-6
J gene: TRBJ2-7
D gene: NA

CDR3 protein: CASRWDRAGNTIYF
V gene: TRBV21-1
J gene: TRBJ1-3
D gene: NA

CDR3 protein: CAWSVGSSGTYNEQFF
V gene: TRBV30
J gene: TRBJ2-1
D gene: TRBD2

CDR3 protein: CASSGGSGGPYEQYF
V gene: TRBV5-4
J gene: TRBJ2-7
D gene: TRBD2

CDR3 protein: CASSLKRGETSGGRNEQFF
V gene: TRBV7-2
J gene: TRBJ2-1
D gene: TRBD2

CDR3 protein: CAWSQGSGEANVLTF
V gene: TRBV30
J gene: TRBJ2-6
D gene: NA

CDR3 protein: CASSVPGGIGNEQFF
V gene: TRBV7-8
J gene: TRBJ2-1
D gene: TRBD2

CDR3 protein: CASSELASGRISPDTQYF
V gene: TRBV2
J gene: TRBJ2-3
D gene: TRBD2

CDR3 protein: CASSYQGNTEAFF
V gene: TRBV7-2
J gene: TRBJ1-1
D gene: NA

CDR3 protein: CASRPETGVTEAFF
V gene: TRBV7-9
J gene: TRBJ1-1
D gene: TRBD1

CDR3 protein: CASRSSGTDTQYF
V gene: TRBV27
J gene: TRBJ2-3
D gene: NA

CDR3 protein: CASSYQEQASTDTQYF
V gene: TRBV6-6
J gene: TRBJ2-3
D gene: NA